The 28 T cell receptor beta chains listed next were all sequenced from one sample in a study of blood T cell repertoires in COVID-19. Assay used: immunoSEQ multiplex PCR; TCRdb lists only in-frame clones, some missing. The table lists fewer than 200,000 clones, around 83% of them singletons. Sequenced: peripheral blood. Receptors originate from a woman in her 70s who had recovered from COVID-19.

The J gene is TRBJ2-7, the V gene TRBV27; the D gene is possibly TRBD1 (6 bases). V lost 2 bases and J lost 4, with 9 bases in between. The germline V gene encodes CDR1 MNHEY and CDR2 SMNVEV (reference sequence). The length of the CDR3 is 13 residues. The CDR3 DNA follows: TGTGCCAGCAGTTTAAGTCAGGGGTACGAGCAGTACTTC. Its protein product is CASSLSQGYEQYF.

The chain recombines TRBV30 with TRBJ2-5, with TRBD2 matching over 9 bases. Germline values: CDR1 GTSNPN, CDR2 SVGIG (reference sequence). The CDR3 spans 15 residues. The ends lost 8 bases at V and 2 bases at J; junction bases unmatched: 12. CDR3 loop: CAGGESGRRQETQYF. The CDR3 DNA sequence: TGTGCCGGGGGGGAGAGCGGGAGGCGACAAGAGACCCAGTACTTC. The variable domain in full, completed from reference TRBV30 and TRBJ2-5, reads SQTIHQWPATLVQPVGSPLSLECTVEGTSNPNLYWYRQAAGRGLQLLFYSVGIGQISSEVPQNLSASRPQDRQFILSSKKLLLSDSGFYLCAGGESGRRQETQYFGPGTRLLVL.

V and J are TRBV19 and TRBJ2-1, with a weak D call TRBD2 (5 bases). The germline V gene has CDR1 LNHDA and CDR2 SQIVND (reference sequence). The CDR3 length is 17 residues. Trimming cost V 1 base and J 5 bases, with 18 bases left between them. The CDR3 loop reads CASSIGVVASSNNEQFF. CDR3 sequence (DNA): TGTGCCAGTAGTATAGGAGTGGTGGCTAGCAGTAACAATGAGCAGTTCTTC.

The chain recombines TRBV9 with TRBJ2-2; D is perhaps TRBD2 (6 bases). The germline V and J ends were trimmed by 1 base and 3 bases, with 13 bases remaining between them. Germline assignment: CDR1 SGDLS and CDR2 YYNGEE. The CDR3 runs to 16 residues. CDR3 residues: CASSVPRGSDTGELFF. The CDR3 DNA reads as TGTGCCAGCAGCGTACCCCGGGGGTCCGACACCGGGGAGCTGTTTTTT.

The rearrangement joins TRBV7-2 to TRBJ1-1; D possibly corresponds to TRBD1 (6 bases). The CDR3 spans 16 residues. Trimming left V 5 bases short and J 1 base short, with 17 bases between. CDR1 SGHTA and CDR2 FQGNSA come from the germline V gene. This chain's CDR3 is CASSPSRATGNTEAFF. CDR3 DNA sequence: TGTGCCAGCAGCCCCTCCAGGGCGACAGGGAACACTGAAGCTTTCTTT.

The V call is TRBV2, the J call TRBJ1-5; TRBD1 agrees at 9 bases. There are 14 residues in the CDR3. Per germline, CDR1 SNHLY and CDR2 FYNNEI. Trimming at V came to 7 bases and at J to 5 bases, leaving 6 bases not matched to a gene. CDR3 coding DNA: TGTGCCAGCAAATGGACAGGGGCAGATCAGCCCCAGCATTTT. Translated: CASKWTGADQPQHF.

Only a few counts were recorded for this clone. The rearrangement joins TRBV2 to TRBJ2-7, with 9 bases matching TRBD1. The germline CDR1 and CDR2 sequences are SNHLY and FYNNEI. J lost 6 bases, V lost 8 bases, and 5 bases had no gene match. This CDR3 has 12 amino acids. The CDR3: CASQMTGGEQYF. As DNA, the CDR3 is TGTGCCAGCCAAATGACAGGGGGCGAGCAGTACTTC.

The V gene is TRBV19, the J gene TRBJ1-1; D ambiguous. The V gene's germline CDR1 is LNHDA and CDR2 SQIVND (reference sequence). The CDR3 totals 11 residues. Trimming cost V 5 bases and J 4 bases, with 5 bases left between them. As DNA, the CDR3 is TGTGCCAGTAGTTCCCGCACTGAAGCTTTCTTT. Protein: CASSSRTEAFF. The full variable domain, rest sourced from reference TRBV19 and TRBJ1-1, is DGGITQSPKYLFRKEGQNVTLSCEQNLNHDAMYWYRQDPGQGLRLIYYSQIVNDFQKGDIAEGYSVSREKKESFPLTVTSAQKNPTAFYLCASSSRTEAFFGQGTRLTVV.

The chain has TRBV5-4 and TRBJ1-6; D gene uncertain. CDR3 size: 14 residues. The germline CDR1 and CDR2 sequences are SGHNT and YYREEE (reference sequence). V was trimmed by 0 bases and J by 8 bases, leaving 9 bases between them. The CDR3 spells CASSLANGDSPLHF. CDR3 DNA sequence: TGTGCCAGCAGCTTGGCCAACGGGGATTCACCCCTCCACTTT.

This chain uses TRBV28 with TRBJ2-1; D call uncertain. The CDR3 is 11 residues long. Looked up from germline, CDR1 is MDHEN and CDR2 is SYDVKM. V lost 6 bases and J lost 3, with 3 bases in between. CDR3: CASSNYNEQFF. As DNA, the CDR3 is TGTGCCAGCAGCAACTACAATGAGCAGTTCTTC.

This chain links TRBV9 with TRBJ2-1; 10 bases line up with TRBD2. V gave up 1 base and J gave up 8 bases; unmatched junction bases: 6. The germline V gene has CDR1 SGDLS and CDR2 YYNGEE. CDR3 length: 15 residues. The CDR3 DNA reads TGTGCCAGCAGCGTATTAGGGACTAGCGTGGATGAGCAGTTCTTC. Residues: CASSVLGTSVDEQFF.

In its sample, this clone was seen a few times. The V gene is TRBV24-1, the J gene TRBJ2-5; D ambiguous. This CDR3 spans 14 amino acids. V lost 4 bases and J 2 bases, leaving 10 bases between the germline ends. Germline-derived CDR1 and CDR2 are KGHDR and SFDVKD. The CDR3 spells CATSDPTIQETQYF. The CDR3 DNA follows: TGTGCCACCAGTGACCCTACGATACAAGAGACCCAGTACTTC.

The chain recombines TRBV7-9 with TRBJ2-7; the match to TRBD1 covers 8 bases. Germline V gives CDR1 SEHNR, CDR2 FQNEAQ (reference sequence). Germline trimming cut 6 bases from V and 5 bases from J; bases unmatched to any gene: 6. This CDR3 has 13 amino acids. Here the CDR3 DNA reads TGTGCCAGCAGTCGCGGACAGGGTAACGAGCAGTACTTC. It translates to CASSRGQGNEQYF.

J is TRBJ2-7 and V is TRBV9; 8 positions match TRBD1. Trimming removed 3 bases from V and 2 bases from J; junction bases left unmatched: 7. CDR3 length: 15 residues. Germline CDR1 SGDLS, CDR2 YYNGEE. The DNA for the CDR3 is TGTGCCAGCAGCGGTGGACAGGGTCGAACCTACGAGCAGTACTTC. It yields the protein CASSGGQGRTYEQYF.

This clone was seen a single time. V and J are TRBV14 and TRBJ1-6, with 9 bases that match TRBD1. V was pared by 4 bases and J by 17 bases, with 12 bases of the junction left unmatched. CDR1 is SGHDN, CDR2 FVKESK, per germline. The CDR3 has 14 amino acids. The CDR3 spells CASSRQTGTGFFHF. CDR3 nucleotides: TGTGCCAGCAGCCGTCAGACCGGGACAGGGTTCTTCCACTTT.

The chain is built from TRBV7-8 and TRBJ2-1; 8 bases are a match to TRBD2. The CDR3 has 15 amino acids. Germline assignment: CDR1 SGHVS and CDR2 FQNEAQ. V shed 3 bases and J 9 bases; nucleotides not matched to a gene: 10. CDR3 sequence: CASSFGSGAGGEQFF. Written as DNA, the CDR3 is TGTGCCAGCAGCTTTGGTAGCGGGGCCGGGGGTGAGCAGTTCTTC.

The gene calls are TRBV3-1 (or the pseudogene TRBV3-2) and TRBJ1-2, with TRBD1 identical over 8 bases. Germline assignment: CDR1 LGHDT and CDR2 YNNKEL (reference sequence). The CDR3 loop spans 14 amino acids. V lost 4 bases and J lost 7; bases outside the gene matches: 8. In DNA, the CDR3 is TGTGCCAGCAGCCCGACAGGGGTGGAGGGTGGCTACACCTTC. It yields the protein CASSPTGVEGGYTF.

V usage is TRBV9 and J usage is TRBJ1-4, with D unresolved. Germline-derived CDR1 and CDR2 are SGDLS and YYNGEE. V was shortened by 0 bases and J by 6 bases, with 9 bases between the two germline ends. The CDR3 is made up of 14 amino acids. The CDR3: CASSVGVGDEKLFF. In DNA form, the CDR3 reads TGTGCCAGCAGCGTAGGGGTCGGGGATGAAAAACTGTTTTTT.

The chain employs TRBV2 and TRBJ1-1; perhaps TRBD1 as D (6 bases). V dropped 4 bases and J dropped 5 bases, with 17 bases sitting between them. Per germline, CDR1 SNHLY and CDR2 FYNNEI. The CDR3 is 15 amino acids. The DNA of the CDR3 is TGTGCCAGCAGTGGGGACACCTCCTTCTGGACTGAAGCTTTCTTT. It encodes CASSGDTSFWTEAFF.

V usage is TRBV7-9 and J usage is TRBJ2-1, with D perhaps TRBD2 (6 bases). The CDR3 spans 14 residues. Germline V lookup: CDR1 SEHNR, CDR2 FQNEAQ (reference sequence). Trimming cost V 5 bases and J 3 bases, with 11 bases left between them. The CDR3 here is CASSPGASYNEQFF. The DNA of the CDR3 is TGTGCCAGCAGCCCGGGAGCTAGCTACAATGAGCAGTTCTTC.

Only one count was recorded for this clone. The CDR3 DNA reads TGTGCCATCGGCCGACAGGTGGGTGAAGCTTTCTTT. This sequence encodes CAIGRQVGEAFF. This rearrangement joins TRBV28 to TRBJ1-1; possible D gene TRBD1, 6 bases. The CDR3 runs to 12 residues. Germline CDR1 MDHEN, CDR2 SYDVKM. Between the trimmed V and J ends, which lost 10 bases and 7 bases, there was a span of 16 bases.

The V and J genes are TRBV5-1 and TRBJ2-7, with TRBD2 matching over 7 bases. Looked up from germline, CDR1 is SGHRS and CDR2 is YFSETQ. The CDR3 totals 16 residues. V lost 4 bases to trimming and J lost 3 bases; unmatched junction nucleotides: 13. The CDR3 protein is CASSPGLGSGNYEQYF. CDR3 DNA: TGCGCCAGCAGCCCAGGACTAGGTTCGGGGAACTACGAGCAGTACTTC.

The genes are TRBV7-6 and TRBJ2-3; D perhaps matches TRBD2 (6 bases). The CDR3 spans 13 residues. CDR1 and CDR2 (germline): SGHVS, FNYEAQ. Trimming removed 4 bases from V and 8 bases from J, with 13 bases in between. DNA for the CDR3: TGTGCCAGCAGCTCCGGGACTCGGGGTACGCAGTATTTT. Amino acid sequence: CASSSGTRGTQYF.

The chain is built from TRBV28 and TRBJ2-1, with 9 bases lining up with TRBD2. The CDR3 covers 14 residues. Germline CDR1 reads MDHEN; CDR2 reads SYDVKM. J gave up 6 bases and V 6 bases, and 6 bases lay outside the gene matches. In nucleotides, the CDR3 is TGTGCCAGCAGGGTTAGCGGGAGTCTCAATGAGCAGTTCTTC. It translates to CASRVSGSLNEQFF. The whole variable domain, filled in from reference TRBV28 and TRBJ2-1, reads DVKVTQSSRYLVKRTGEKVFLECVQDMDHENMFWYRQDPGLGLRLIYFSYDVKMKEKGDIPEGYSVSREKKERFSLILESASTNQTSMYLCASRVSGSLNEQFFGPGTRLTVL.

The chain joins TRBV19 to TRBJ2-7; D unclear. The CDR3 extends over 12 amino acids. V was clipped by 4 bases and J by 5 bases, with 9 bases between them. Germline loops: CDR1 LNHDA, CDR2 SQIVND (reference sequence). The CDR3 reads CASSSTVDEQYF. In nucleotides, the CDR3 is TGTGCCAGTAGTAGCACAGTCGACGAGCAGTACTTC.

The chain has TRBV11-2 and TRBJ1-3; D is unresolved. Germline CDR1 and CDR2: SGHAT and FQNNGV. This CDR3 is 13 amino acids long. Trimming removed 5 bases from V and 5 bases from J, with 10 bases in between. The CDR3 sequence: CASSPGLRNTIYF. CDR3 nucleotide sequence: TGTGCCAGCAGCCCCGGGTTAAGAAACACCATATATTTT.

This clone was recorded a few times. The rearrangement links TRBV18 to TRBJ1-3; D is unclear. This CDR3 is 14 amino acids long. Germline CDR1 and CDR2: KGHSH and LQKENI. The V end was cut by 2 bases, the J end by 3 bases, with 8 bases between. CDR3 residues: CASSPSGGGNTIYF. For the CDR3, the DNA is TGTGCCAGCTCACCATCAGGAGGTGGAAACACCATATATTTT.

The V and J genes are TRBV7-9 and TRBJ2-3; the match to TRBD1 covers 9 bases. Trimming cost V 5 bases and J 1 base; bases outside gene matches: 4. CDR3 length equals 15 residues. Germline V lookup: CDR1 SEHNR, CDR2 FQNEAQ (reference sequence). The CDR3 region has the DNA TGTGCCAGCAGCCCACAGGGGGCGGGCACAGATACGCAGTATTTT. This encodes CASSPQGAGTDTQYF.